This note documents a single TCR beta chain sequence. The antigen is unknown. V dropped 3 bases and J dropped 4; count of bases not matched to a gene: 7. CDR3 length equals 14 residues. Germline CDR1 is DFQATT and CDR2 is SNEGSKA (reference sequence). Profiling of TCR beta VDJ combinations and CDR3 sequences used genomic DNA as template. TCRdb analysed the reads with MiXCR anew, one entry per CDR3 protein. Of 310,000 or so distinct CDR3 sequences detected, under 65% appear once; the ten largest clones hold under 1.5%. These data are taken from a study of CD8+CD57+ T cells in acquired aplastic anemia. Whole-study findings and limits: Patients shared approximately 30 CD8+ CDR3 sequences with controls. For CD8+ Simpson's diversity, patients and controls showed no significant difference.

An expansion of CD8+CD57+ cells by flow cytometry had been shown in patients chosen for sequencing. Every patient had severe acquired aplastic anemia. Source material: sorted CD4+, CD8+, or CD8+CD57+ T cells (not recorded which) from PBMCs. The chain uses TRBV20-1 and TRBJ2-7; TRBD1 matches at 9 bases. The clonotype originates from a human donor with aplastic anemia. DNA for the CDR3: TGCAGTGCTAGGGGGTCAGGACAGGGGTACGAGCAGTACTTC. Translated, it gives CSARGSGQGYEQYF.